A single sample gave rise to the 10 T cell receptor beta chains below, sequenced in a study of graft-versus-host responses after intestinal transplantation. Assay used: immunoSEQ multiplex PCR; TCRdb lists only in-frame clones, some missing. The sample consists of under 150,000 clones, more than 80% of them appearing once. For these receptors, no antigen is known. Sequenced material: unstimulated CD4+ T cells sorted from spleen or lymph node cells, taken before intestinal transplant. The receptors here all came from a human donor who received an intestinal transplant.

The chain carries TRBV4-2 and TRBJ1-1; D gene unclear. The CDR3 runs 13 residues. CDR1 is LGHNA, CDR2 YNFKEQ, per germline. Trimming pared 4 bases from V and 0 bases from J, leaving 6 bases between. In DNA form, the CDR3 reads TGTGCCAGCAGCCCCCGGATGAACACTGAAGCTTTCTTT. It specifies CASSPRMNTEAFF.

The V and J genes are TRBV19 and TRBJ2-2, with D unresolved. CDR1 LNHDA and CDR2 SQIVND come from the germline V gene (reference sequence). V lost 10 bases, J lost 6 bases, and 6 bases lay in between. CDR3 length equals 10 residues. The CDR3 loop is CAINPGELFF. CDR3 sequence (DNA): TGTGCCATTAATCCCGGGGAGCTGTTTTTT.

The CDR3 DNA is TGTGCCAGCAGTTCAGGGGGATCCCTCTACGAGCAGTACTTC. This encodes CASSSGGSLYEQYF. V and J are TRBV6-5 and TRBJ2-7; 7 bases agree with TRBD1. Germline CDR1 reads MNHEY; CDR2 reads SVGAGI. The ends lost 4 bases at V and 3 bases at J; junction bases unmatched: 6. CDR3 length: 14 residues.

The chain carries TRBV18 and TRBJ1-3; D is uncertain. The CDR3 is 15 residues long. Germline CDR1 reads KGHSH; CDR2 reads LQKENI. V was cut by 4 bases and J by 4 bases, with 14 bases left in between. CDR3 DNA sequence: TGTGCCAGCTCACAAATGCGGGTATCAGGAAACACCATATATTTT. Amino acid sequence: CASSQMRVSGNTIYF.

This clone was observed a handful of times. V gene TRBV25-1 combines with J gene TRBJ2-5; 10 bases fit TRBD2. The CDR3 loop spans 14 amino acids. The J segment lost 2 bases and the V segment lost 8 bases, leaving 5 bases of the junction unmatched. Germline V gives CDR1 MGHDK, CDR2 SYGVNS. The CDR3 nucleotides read TGTGCCAGCGGTCGGACTAGCGGACAAGAGACCCAGTACTTC. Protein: CASGRTSGQETQYF.

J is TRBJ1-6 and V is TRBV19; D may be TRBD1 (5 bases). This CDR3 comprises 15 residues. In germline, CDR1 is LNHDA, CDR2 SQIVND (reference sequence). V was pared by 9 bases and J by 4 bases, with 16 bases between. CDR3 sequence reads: CASRQQTTYNSPLHF. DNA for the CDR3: TGTGCCAGCCGACAGCAGACAACTTATAATTCACCCCTCCACTTT.

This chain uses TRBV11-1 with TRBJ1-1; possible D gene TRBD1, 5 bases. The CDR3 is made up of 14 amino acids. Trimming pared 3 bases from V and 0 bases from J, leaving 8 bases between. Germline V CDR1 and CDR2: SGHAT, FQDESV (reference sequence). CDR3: CASSLGTVNTEAFF. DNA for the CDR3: TGTGCCAGCAGCTTGGGGACGGTGAACACTGAAGCTTTCTTT.

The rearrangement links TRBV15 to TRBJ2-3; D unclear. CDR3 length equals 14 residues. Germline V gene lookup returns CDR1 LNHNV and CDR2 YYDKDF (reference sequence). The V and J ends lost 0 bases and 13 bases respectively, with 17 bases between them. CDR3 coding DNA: TGTGCCACCAGCAGAGATCATCAGGACCCAAAGGAGTATTTT. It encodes CATSRDHQDPKEYF. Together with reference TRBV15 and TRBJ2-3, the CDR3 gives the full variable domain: DAMVIQNPRYQVTQFGKPVTLSCSQTLNHNVMYWYQQKSSQAPKLLFHYYDKDFNNEADTPDNFQSRRPNTSFCFLDIRSPGLGDTAMYLCATSRDHQDPKEYFGPGTRLTVL.

In DNA form, the CDR3 reads TGTGCCAGCTCACCACAAGCGGGGGGGGGCACAGATACGCAGTATTTT. This translates into CASSPQAGGGTDTQYF. The chain joins TRBV18 to TRBJ2-3; 10 nucleotides match TRBD2. Germline V gene lookup returns CDR1 KGHSH and CDR2 LQKENI. V shed 1 base and J 1 base; nucleotides not matched to a gene: 2. This CDR3 region has 16 residues.

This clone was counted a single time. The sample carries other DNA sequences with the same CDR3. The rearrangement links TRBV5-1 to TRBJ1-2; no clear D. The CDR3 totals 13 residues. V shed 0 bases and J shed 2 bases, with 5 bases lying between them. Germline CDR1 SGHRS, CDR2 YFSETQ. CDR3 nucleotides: TGCGCCAGCAGCTTGGGGGGAAACTATGGCTACACCTTC. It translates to CASSLGGNYGYTF.